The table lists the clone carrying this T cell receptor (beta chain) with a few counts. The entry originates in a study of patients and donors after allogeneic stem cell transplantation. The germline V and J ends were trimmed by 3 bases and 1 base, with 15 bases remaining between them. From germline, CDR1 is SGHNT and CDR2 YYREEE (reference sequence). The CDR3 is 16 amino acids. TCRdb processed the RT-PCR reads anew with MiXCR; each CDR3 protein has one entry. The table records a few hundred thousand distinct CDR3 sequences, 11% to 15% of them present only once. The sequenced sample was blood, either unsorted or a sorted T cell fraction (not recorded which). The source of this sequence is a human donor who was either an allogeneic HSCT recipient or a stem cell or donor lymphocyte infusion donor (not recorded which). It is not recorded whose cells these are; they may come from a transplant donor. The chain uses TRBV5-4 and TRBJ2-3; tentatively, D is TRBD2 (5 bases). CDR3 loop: CASSSETRFGTDTQYF. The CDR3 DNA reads TGTGCCAGCAGCTCCGAAACTAGGTTCGGCACAGATACGCAGTATTTT.